Shown below are 13 T cell receptor beta chains from a single sample sequenced in a study of radiotherapy plus CTLA-4 blockade in lung cancer. The assay was immunoSEQ multiplex PCR, and TCRdb's table has in-frame clones only and misses some. In the table there are roughly 42,000 clones, almost 65% of which are singletons. Sequenced material: peripheral blood, taken from a patient treated with radiotherapy plus ipilimumab. These receptors all stem from a human donor with non-small cell lung cancer who had a partial response to radiotherapy plus ipilimumab.

V gene TRBV4-1 combines with J gene TRBJ2-7; tentatively, D is TRBD2 (7 bases). CDR1 MGHRA and CDR2 YSYEKL come from the germline V gene. With 1 base removed from V and 3 bases from J, the gap between germline ends came to 13 bases. The CDR3 length is 15 residues. CDR3 amino acids: CASSQGAGQDYEQYF. CDR3 DNA sequence: TGCGCCAGCAGCCAAGGAGCGGGACAAGACTACGAGCAGTACTTC.

This clone was picked up a small number of times. This CDR3 is CASNRLAGEQFF. DNA for the CDR3: TGTGCCAGCAATCGACTAGCCGGTGAGCAGTTCTTC. The chain has TRBV5-8 and TRBJ2-1, with TRBD2 matching 7 bases. This CDR3 spans 12 amino acids. In germline, CDR1 is SGHTS, CDR2 YDEGEE. The ends lost 6 bases at V and 9 bases at J; junction bases unmatched: 6.

V is TRBV5-4 and J is TRBJ2-6; 7 bases fit TRBD1. The V segment lost 0 bases and the J segment 2 bases; nucleotides outside the gene matches: 2. The length of the CDR3 is 16 residues. The germline CDR1 and CDR2 sequences are SGHNT and YYREEE (reference sequence). Here the CDR3 reads CASSLVGGAGANVLTF. The CDR3 bases are TGTGCCAGCAGCTTGGTAGGGGGCGCTGGGGCCAACGTCCTGACTTTC. Full variable domain (remainder filled in from reference TRBV5-4 and TRBJ2-6): ETGVTQSPTHLIKTRGQQVTLRCSSQSGHNTVSWYQQALGQGPQFIFQYYREEENGRGNFPPRFSGLQFPNYSSELNVNALELDDSALYLCASSLVGGAGANVLTFGAGSRLTVL.

This clone was seen a handful of times. CDR3 protein: CASSLTGRSTDTQYF. CDR3 nucleotide sequence: TGTGCCAGCAGTCTTACAGGCCGTAGCACAGATACGCAGTATTTT. V gene TRBV27 combines with J gene TRBJ2-3, with D perhaps TRBD1 (5 bases). The CDR3 totals 15 residues. V was pared by 5 bases and J by 0 bases, with 12 bases between. Germline loops: CDR1 MNHEY, CDR2 SMNVEV (reference sequence).

The rearrangement uses TRBV2 and TRBJ2-3; D perhaps matches TRBD2 (7 bases). The germline V and J ends were trimmed by 8 bases and 5 bases, with 20 bases remaining between them. The CDR3 length is 15 residues. CDR1 SNHLY and CDR2 FYNNEI come from the germline V gene. CDR3: CASRVEGGAGDTQYF. In DNA, the CDR3 is TGTGCCAGCCGGGTAGAGGGGGGGGCCGGAGATACGCAGTATTTT.

The V and J genes are TRBV5-4 and TRBJ1-4; possibly TRBD1 for D (5 bases). The CDR3 length is 15 residues. Germline lookup yields CDR1 SGHNT and CDR2 YYREEE (reference sequence). V lost 0 bases to trimming and J lost 7 bases, with 13 bases between them. The CDR3 loop reads CASSLGAGISEKLFF. DNA of the CDR3: TGTGCCAGCAGCTTGGGAGCAGGGATAAGTGAAAAACTGTTTTTT.

The genes are TRBV18 and TRBJ2-5; the D is unclear. The germline CDR1 and CDR2 sequences are KGHSH and LQKENI. The CDR3 is made up of 12 amino acids. Deletions cut 4 bases from V and 0 bases from J, with 3 bases between. The CDR3 coding sequence is TGTGCCAGCTCACGGCACCAAGAGACCCAGTACTTC. Translation gives CASSRHQETQYF. Complete variable domain (other parts from reference TRBV18 and TRBJ2-5): NAGVMQNPRHLVRRRGQEARLRCSPMKGHSHVYWYRQLPEEGLKFMVYLQKENIIDESGMPKERFSAEFPKEGPSILRIQQVVRGDSAAYFCASSRHQETQYFGPGTRLLVL.

In its sample, this clone was seen a few times. V and J are TRBV7-8 and TRBJ2-2; D unclear. V was cut by 0 bases and J by 0 bases, with 8 bases left in between. CDR1 SGHVS and CDR2 FQNEAQ come from the germline V gene. This CDR3 is 16 amino acids long. CDR3 sequence reads: CASSLAGGANTGELFF. In DNA, the CDR3 is TGTGCCAGCAGCTTAGCTGGCGGAGCGAACACCGGGGAGCTGTTTTTT.

In its sample, this clone was seen a few times. CDR3 sequence: CASSPMGQGLSYEQYF. For the CDR3, the DNA is TGTGCCAGCAGCCCTATGGGACAGGGGCTGTCCTACGAGCAGTACTTC. V and J are TRBV7-2 and TRBJ2-7; 10 nucleotides line up with TRBD1. Germline V gives CDR1 SGHTA, CDR2 FQGNSA. The CDR3 sequence is 16 residues long. The V and J ends lost 5 bases and 1 base, in that order; junction bases with no gene match: 8.

CDR3 in amino acids: CAISEGRPGSGANVLTF. The CDR3 DNA reads TGTGCCATCAGTGAGGGGCGCCCTGGCTCTGGGGCCAACGTCCTGACTTTC. The V call is TRBV10-3, the J call TRBJ2-6, with no clear D. V lost 2 bases to trimming and J lost 0 bases, with 11 bases between them. The germline V gene encodes CDR1 ENHRY and CDR2 SYGVKD. This CDR3 region has 17 residues.

CDR3 sequence (DNA): TGTGCCAGCAGCGTAGACGGGAGGATAAGCGGGGAGCTGTTTTTT. Translated: CASSVDGRISGELFF. The V gene is TRBV9, the J gene TRBJ2-2, with 7 bases identical to TRBD2. Germline V lookup: CDR1 SGDLS, CDR2 YYNGEE. The CDR3 covers 15 residues. The V and J ends lost 0 bases and 7 bases, in that order; junction bases with no gene match: 6.

The genes are TRBV5-1 and TRBJ2-7, with a weak D call TRBD1 (5 bases). The CDR3 is made up of 14 amino acids. Per germline, CDR1 SGHRS and CDR2 YFSETQ. The V end lost 1 base, the J end lost 3 bases, and 11 bases lay between the germline ends. The CDR3 reads CASSLKKQGYEQYF. DNA for the CDR3: TGCGCCAGCAGCTTGAAGAAGCAGGGCTACGAGCAGTACTTC. Full variable domain (remainder filled in from reference TRBV5-1 and TRBJ2-7): KAGVTQTPRYLIKTRGQQVTLSCSPISGHRSVSWYQQTPGQGLQFLFEYFSETQRNKGNFPGRFSGRQFSNSRSEMNVSTLELGDSALYLCASSLKKQGYEQYFGPGTRLTVT.

V usage is TRBV10-1 and J usage is TRBJ2-7; 10 nucleotides agree with TRBD2. The CDR3 spans 15 residues. Germline lookup yields CDR1 WNHNN and CDR2 SYGVQD (reference sequence). The V segment lost 8 bases and the J segment 5 bases; nucleotides outside the gene matches: 12. This CDR3 reads CASVWGTSVGNEQYF. The CDR3 nucleotides are TGCGCCAGCGTGTGGGGGACTAGCGTCGGTAACGAGCAGTACTTC.